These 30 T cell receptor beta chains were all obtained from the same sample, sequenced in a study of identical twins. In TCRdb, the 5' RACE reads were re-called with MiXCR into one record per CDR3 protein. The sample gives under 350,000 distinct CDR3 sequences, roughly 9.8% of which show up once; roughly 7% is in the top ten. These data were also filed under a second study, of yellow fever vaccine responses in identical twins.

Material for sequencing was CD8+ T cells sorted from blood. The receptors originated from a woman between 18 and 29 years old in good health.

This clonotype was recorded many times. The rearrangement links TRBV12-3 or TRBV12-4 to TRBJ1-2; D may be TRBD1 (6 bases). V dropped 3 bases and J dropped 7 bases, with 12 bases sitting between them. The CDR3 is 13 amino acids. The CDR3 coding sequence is TGTGCCAGCAGTTTGGCGGGGGCCGGTGGCTACACCTTC. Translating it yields CASSLAGAGGYTF.

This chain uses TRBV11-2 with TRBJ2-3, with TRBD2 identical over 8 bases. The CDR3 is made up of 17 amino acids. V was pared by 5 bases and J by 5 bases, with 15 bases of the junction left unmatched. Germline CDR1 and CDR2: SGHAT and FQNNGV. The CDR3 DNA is TGTGCCAGCAGCATGTACCCGGGAGGGCCAGGCTTAGATACGCAGTATTTT. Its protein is CASSMYPGGPGLDTQYF.

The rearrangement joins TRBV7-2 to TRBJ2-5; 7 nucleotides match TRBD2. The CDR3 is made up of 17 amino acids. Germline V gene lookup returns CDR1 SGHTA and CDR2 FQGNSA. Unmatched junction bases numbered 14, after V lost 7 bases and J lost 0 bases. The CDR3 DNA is TGTGCCAGCACCCAGAAGGTGGCTAGCGGACACCAAGAGACCCAGTACTTC. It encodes CASTQKVASGHQETQYF. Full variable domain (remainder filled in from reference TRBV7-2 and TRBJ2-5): GAGVSQSPSNKVTEKGKDVELRCDPISGHTALYWYRQSLGQGLEFLIYFQGNSAPDKSGLPSDRFSAERTGGSVSTLTIQRTQQEDSAVYLCASTQKVASGHQETQYFGPGTRLLVL.

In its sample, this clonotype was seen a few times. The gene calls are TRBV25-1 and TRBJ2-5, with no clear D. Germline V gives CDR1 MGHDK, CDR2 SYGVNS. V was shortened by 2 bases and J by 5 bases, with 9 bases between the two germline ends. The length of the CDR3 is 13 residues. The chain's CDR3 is CASSERIWETQYF. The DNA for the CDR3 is TGTGCCAGCAGTGAAAGGATTTGGGAGACCCAGTACTTC.

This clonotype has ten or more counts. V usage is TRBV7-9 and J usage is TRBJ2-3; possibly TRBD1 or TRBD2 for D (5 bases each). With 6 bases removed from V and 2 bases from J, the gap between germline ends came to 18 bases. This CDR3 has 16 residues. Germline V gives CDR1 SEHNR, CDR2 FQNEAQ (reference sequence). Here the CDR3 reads CASRSPGSGSTDTQYF. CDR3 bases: TGTGCCAGCAGGTCCCCAGGGAGCGGCTCCACAGATACGCAGTATTTT.

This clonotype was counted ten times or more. This CDR3 is CSVEGGDAYNEQFF. For the CDR3, the DNA is TGCAGCGTTGAAGGAGGGGACGCCTACAATGAGCAGTTCTTC. The chain combines TRBV29-1 with TRBJ2-1; D tentatively fits TRBD1 or TRBD2 (5 bases each). V lost 1 base to trimming and J lost 2 bases, with 9 bases between them. Germline V gene lookup returns CDR1 SQVTM and CDR2 ANQGSEA. This CDR3 is built from 14 residues.

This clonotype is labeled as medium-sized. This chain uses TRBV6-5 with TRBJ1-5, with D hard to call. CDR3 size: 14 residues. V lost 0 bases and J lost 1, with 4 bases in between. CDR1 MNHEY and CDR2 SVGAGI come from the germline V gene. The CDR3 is CASSYSGSNQPQHF. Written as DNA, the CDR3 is TGTGCCAGCAGTTACTCAGGGAGCAATCAGCCCCAGCATTTT.

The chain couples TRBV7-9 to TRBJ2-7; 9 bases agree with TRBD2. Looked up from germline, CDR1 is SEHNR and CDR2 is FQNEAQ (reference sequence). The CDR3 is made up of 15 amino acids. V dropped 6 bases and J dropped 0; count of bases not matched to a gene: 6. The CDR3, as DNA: TGTGCCAGCAGTTCGCCAGCGGGGGGCTCCTACGAGCAGTACTTC. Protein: CASSSPAGGSYEQYF.

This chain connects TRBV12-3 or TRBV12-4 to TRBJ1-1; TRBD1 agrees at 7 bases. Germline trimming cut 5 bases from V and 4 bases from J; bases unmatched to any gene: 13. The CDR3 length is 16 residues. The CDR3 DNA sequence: TGTGCCAGCAGTCGACCGGGACAGCCAAACCGCACTGAAGCTTTCTTT. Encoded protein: CASSRPGQPNRTEAFF.

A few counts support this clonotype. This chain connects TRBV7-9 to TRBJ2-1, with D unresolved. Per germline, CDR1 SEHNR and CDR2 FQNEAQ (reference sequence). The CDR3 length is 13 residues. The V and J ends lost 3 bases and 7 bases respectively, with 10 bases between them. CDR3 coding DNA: TGTGCCAGCAGCTTGGCACTGGTAAATGAGCAGTTCTTC. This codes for CASSLALVNEQFF. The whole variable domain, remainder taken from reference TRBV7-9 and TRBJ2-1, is DTGVSQNPRHKITKRGQNVTFRCDPISEHNRLYWYRQTLGQGPEFLTYFQNEAQLEKSRLLSDRFSAERPKGSFSTLEIQRTEQGDSAMYLCASSLALVNEQFFGPGTRLTVL.

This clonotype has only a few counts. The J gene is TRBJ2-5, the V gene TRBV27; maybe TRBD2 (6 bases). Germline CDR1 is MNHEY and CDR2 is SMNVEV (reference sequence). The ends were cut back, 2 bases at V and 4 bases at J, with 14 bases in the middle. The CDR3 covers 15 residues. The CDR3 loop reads CASSLAGSTGETQYF. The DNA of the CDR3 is TGTGCCAGCAGTTTAGCGGGAAGTACAGGAGAGACCCAGTACTTC.

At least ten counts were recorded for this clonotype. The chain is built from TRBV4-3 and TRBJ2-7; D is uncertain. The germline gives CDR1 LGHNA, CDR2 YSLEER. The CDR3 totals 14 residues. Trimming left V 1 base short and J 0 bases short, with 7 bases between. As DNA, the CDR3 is TGCGCCAGCAGCCAAGGACGGAGCTCCTACGAGCAGTACTTC. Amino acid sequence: CASSQGRSSYEQYF.

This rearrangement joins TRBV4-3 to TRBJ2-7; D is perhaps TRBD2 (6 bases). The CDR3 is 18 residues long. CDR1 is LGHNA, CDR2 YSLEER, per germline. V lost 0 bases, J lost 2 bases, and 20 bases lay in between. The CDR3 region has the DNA TGCGCCAGCAGCCAAGACCTGGTGTCCGGGACTCCAGCCTACGAGCAGTACTTC. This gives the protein CASSQDLVSGTPAYEQYF.

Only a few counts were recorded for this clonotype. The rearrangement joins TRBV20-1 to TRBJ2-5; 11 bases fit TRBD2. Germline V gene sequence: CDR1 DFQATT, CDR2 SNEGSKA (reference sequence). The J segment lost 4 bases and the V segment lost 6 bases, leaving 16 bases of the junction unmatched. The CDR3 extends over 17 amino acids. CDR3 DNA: TGCAGTGCCCCGAAATTCCCTAGCGGGAGGATTGGAGAGACCCAGTACTTC. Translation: CSAPKFPSGRIGETQYF.

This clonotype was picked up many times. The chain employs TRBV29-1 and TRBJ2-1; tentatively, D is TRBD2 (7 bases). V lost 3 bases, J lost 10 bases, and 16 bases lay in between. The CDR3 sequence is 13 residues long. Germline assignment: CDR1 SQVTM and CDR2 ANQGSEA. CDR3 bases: TGCAGCGTTGATTTCCGGGGGGCAAAAGAGCAGTTCTTC. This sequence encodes CSVDFRGAKEQFF.

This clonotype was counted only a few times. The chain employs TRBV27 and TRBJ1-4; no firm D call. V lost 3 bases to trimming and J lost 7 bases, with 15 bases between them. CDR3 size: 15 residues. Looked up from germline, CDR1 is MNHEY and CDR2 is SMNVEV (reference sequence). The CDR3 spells CASSLSDHVSEKLFF. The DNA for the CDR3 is TGTGCCAGCAGTTTGTCGGACCACGTCAGTGAAAAACTGTTTTTT.

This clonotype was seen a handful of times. The CDR3 DNA is TGTGCCAGCAGTTTAGGTTTTCCGGCTGAGCAGTTCTTC. Amino acid sequence: CASSLGFPAEQFF. The rearrangement uses TRBV12-3 or TRBV12-4 and TRBJ2-1; no reliable D call. The V end lost 1 base, the J end lost 9 bases, and 10 bases lay between the germline ends. CDR3 length: 13 residues.

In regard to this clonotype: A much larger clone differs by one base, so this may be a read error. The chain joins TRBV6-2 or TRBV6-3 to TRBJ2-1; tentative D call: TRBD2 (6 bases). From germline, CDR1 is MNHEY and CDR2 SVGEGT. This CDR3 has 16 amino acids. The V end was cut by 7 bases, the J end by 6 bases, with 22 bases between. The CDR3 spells CASTLRLSGEGNEQFF. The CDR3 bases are TGTGCCAGCACCTTACGGTTATCGGGAGAAGGCAATGAGCAGTTCTTC.

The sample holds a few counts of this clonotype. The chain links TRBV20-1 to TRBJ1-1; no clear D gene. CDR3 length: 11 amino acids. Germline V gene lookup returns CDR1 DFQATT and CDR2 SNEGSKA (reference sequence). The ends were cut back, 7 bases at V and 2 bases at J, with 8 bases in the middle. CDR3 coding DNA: TGCAGTGTGCGGTCAAACACTGAAGCTTTCTTT. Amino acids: CSVRSNTEAFF.

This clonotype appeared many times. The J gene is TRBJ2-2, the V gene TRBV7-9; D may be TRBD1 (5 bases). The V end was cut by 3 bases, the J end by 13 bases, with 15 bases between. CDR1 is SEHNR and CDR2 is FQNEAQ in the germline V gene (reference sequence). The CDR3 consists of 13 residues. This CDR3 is CASSLTAPVVLFF. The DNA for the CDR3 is TGTGCCAGCAGCTTGACAGCGCCGGTGGTGCTGTTTTTT.

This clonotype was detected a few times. The CDR3 protein is CSALMIQGANTEAFF. The DNA for the CDR3 is TGCAGTGCTCTGATGATTCAGGGGGCGAACACTGAAGCTTTCTTT. The chain joins TRBV20-1 to TRBJ1-1; 8 bases are a match to TRBD1. V trimming: 5 bases; J trimming: 1 base; junction bases outside the gene matches: 9. From germline, CDR1 is DFQATT and CDR2 SNEGSKA (reference sequence). The CDR3 has 15 residues.

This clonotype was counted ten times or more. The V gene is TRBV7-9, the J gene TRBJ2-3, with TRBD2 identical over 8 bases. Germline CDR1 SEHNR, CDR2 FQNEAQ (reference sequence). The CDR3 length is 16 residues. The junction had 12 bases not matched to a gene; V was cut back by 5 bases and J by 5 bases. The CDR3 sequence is CASSSTSGGPGDTQYF. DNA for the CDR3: TGTGCCAGCAGCAGTACTAGCGGAGGGCCGGGAGATACGCAGTATTTT.

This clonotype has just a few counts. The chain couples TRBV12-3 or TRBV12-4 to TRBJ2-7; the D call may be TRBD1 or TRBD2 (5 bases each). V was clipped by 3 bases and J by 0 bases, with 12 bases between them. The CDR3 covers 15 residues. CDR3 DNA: TGTGCCAGCAGTTTTGGGACCGACAACTCCTACGAGCAGTACTTC. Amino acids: CASSFGTDNSYEQYF.

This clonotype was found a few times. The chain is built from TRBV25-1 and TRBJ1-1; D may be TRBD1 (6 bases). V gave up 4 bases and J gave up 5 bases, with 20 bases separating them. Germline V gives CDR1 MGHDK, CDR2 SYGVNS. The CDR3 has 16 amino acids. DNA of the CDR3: TGTGCCAGCAGTGCGCTCGGGACACACCCGGGTACTGAAGCTTTCTTT. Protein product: CASSALGTHPGTEAFF.

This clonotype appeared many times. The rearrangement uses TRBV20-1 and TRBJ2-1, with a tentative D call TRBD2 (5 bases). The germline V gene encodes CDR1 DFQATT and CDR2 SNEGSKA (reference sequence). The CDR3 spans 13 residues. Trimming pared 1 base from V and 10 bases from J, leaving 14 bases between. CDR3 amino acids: CSARAKRAGEQFF. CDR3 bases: TGCAGTGCTAGAGCTAAGAGGGCCGGGGAGCAGTTCTTC.

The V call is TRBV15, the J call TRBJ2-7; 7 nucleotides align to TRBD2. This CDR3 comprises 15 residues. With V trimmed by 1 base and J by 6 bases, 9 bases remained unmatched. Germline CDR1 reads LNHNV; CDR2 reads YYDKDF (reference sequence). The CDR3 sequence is CATSRVSGEGVEQYF. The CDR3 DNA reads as TGTGCCACCAGCAGAGTATCCGGGGAGGGCGTCGAGCAGTACTTC. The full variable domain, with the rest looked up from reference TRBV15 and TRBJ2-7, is DAMVIQNPRYQVTQFGKPVTLSCSQTLNHNVMYWYQQKSSQAPKLLFHYYDKDFNNEADTPDNFQSRRPNTSFCFLDIRSPGLGDTAMYLCATSRVSGEGVEQYFGPGTRLTVT.

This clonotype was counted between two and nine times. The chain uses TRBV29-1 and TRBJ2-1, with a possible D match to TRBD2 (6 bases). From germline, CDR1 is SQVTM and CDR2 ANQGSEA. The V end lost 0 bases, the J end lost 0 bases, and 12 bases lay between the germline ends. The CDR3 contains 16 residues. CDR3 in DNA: TGCAGCGTTGAAGATCTTGCGGGGAGCTCCTACAATGAGCAGTTCTTC. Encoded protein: CSVEDLAGSSYNEQFF.

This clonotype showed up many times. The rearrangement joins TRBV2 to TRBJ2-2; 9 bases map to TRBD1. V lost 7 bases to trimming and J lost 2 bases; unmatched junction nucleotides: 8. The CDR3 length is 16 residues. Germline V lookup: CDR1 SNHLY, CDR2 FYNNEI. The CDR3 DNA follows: TGTGCCAGCATTACCGGGACAGGGAAAAACACCGGGGAGCTGTTTTTT. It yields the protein CASITGTGKNTGELFF. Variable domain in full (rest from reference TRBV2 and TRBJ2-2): EPEVTQTPSHQVTQMGQEVILRCVPISNHLYFYWYRQILGQKVEFLVSFYNNEISEKSEIFDDQFSVERPDGSNFTLKIRSTKLEDSAMYFCASITGTGKNTGELFFGEGSRLTVL.

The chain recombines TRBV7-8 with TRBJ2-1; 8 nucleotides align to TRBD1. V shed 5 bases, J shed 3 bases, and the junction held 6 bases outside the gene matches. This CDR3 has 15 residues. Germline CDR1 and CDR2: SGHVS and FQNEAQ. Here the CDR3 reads CASSPGDRIYNEQFF. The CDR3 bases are TGTGCCAGCAGCCCGGGGGACAGGATCTACAATGAGCAGTTCTTC.

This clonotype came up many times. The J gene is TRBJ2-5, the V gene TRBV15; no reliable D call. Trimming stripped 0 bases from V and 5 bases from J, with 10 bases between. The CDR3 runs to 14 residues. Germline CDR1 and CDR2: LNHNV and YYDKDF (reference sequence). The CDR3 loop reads CATSRESRSETQYF. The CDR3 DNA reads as TGTGCCACCAGCAGAGAATCCAGGAGCGAGACCCAGTACTTC.